This record looks at one TCR beta chain sequence and its context. The length of the CDR3 is 11 residues. Germline lookup yields CDR1 SGHRS and CDR2 YFSETQ. The V and J ends lost 7 bases and 5 bases respectively, with 6 bases between them. In the original processing: Nucleated cell number was recorded as an estimate derived from reference gene primer amplification. The method was immunoSEQ multiplex PCR; TCRdb's version includes in-frame clones alone and lacks a portion of them. The DNA was the basis for D and trimming; V, J and clone size are from that table. The data show approximately 77,000 clones, with around 69% seen just once and around a sixth held by the top ten. The data were obtained in a study of blood T cell repertoires in COVID-19.

This receptor was taken from a man between 65 and 85 years old with active or convalescent COVID-19. The sequenced material came from peripheral blood. The V gene is TRBV5-1, the J gene TRBJ2-2; D is unclear. The CDR3 loop reads CASSETGELFF. CDR3 nucleotides: TGCGCCAGCTCGGAGACCGGGGAGCTGTTTTTT.